This T cell receptor (beta chain) was sequenced during a study of T cell repertoires in cytomegalovirus infection. About the study: The authors relied on CMV epitopes, both recently identified HLA-C-restricted and well-studied HLA-B-restricted. Public TCR beta signatures were indicative of both CMV infection and a matching HLA type.

Notes on the study in general: Ex vivo responses were dominated by HLA-C-restricted CMV-specific TCR beta clonotypes.

TCRdb recomputed calls from the reads with MiXCR, one row per CDR3 protein. The profile shows roughly 990,000 distinct CDR3 sequences, roughly 31% of them singletons. The germline V gene encodes CDR1 SGHTA and CDR2 FQGTGA. The CDR3 runs to 14 residues. Trimming stripped 5 bases from V and 2 bases from J, with 12 bases between. This clonotype was detected ten times or more. What it recognizes is unknown. This TCR was recovered from a human donor in good health (CMV status not recorded). Some clones in this sample may be carry-over from other donors' samples. This specimen was cultured CD8+ T cells from PBMCs, taken from culture after CMV antigen stimulation. This chain joins TRBV7-3 and TRBJ2-5, with D perhaps TRBD1 (5 bases). CDR3 in DNA: TGTGCCAGCAGCCCCCAGGGCTTACAAGAGACCCAGTACTTC. Its protein is CASSPQGLQETQYF.